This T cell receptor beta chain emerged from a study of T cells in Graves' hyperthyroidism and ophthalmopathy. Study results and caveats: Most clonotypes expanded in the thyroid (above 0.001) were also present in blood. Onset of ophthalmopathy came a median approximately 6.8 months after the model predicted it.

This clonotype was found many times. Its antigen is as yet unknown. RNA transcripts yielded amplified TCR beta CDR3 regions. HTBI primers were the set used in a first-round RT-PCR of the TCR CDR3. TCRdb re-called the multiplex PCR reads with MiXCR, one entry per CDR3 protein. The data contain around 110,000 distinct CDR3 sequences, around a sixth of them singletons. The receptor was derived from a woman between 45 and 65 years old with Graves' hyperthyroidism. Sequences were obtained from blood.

In nucleotides, the CDR3 is TGTGCCAGCAGTTCGATGCAGGGGGCTGAGGGCACTGAAGCTTTCTTT. Translation: CASSSMQGAEGTEAFF. The V call is TRBV6-1, the J call TRBJ1-1, with 8 bases aligning to TRBD1. From germline, CDR1 is MNHNS and CDR2 SASEGT. The CDR3 covers 16 residues. Unmatched junction bases numbered 12, after V lost 5 bases and J lost 4 bases.